This entry lists 16 T cell receptor beta chains sequenced from one sample in a study of shared clonotypes between healthy human individuals. Clones were sequenced by immunoSEQ multiplex PCR, and TCRdb holds only the in-frame ones, with some missing. Of more than 1.2 million clones listed, 98% to 99% were seen once; the top ten hold approximately 0.38%. The sequenced material came from naive CD4+ T cells sorted from blood. Noted subset: CD45RA+ positively selected. These receptor sequences come from a man younger than 45 in good health.

This clone was seen a handful of times. Other nucleotide sequences in the sample specify the same CDR3. This sequence joins TRBV18 and TRBJ1-1, with no clear D. Trimming removed 2 bases from V and 2 bases from J, with 0 bases in between. CDR3 size: 11 residues. The germline V gene encodes CDR1 KGHSH and CDR2 LQKENI. The CDR3 loop is CASSPNTEAFF. The CDR3 DNA reads TGTGCCAGCTCACCAAACACTGAAGCTTTCTTT.

The chain has TRBV5-1 and TRBJ2-3, with D perhaps TRBD2 (6 bases). Germline CDR1 is SGHRS and CDR2 is YFSETQ. V shed 5 bases and J shed 5 bases, with 21 bases lying between them. CDR3 length: 16 amino acids. The DNA for the CDR3 is TGCGCCAGCAGTTCATCGGGGGTTCCACACATAGATACGCAGTATTTT. This codes for CASSSSGVPHIDTQYF.

The chain joins TRBV5-5 to TRBJ2-5, with D possibly TRBD1 on 5 matching bases. The CDR3 has 15 amino acids. Between the trimmed V and J ends, which lost 6 bases and 5 bases, there was a span of 20 bases. Looked up from germline, CDR1 is SGHKS and CDR2 is YYEKEE (reference sequence). The CDR3 sequence: CASNNVQGKGETQYF. In DNA form, the CDR3 reads TGTGCCAGCAACAACGTCCAGGGAAAGGGGGAGACCCAGTACTTC.

The chain employs TRBV10-2 and TRBJ1-1; weak D call: TRBD1 (5 bases). Trimming left V 7 bases short and J 0 bases short, with 18 bases between. Germline V gene data show CDR1 as WSHSY and CDR2 as SAAADI. There are 16 residues in the CDR3. The CDR3 DNA is TGCGCCAGCAAGGGACCAGAGCCTAGGTTGAACACTGAAGCTTTCTTT. This encodes CASKGPEPRLNTEAFF.

The V gene is TRBV6-1, the J gene TRBJ2-7; perhaps D is TRBD1 or TRBD2 (5 bases each). Trimming stripped 1 base from V and 2 bases from J, with 9 bases between. This CDR3 region has 14 residues. Germline V gene sequence: CDR1 MNHNS, CDR2 SASEGT. The CDR3 loop is CASSEGDGPYEQYF. The CDR3 DNA is TGTGCCAGCAGTGAAGGGGACGGCCCCTACGAGCAGTACTTC.

The chain employs TRBV4-1 and TRBJ1-2; D uncertain. The CDR3 consists of 13 residues. Between the trimmed V and J ends, which lost 0 bases and 6 bases, there was a span of 8 bases. The germline V gene encodes CDR1 MGHRA and CDR2 YSYEKL. This chain's CDR3 is CASSQDVGNGYTF. The CDR3 nucleotides are TGCGCCAGCAGCCAAGATGTGGGGAATGGCTACACCTTC.

J is TRBJ1-4 and V is TRBV11-2, with 9 bases fitting TRBD1. The CDR3 sequence is 15 residues long. Germline values: CDR1 SGHAT, CDR2 FQNNGV. V shed 5 bases, J shed 7 bases, and the junction held 8 bases outside the gene matches. As DNA, the CDR3 is TGTGCCAGCAGCGCGGGACAGGGCTCGGGTGAAAAACTGTTTTTT. Translation: CASSAGQGSGEKLFF.

The genes are TRBV6-1 and TRBJ2-7, with a possible D match to TRBD1 (5 bases). The CDR3 sequence is 15 residues long. Germline V gene lookup returns CDR1 MNHNS and CDR2 SASEGT. The V and J ends lost 4 bases and 2 bases respectively, with 15 bases between them. CDR3 amino acids: CASSARTSSTYEQYF. The CDR3 DNA follows: TGTGCCAGCAGTGCCAGGACAAGTTCTACCTACGAGCAGTACTTC.

This clone was picked up one time. The chain recombines TRBV28 with TRBJ1-2; tentative D call: TRBD1 (5 bases). CDR1 is MDHEN, CDR2 SYDVKM, per germline. V was clipped by 2 bases and J by 8 bases, with 15 bases between them. The CDR3 consists of 14 residues. The CDR3 nucleotides read TGTGCCAGCAGTTTAGTACAGGAGGTGGGCGGCTACACCTTC. It encodes CASSLVQEVGGYTF.

The chain has TRBV28 and TRBJ1-5; TRBD1 aligns across 7 bases. CDR3 length equals 15 residues. CDR1 and CDR2 (germline): MDHEN, SYDVKM. The ends lost 7 bases at V and 6 bases at J; junction bases unmatched: 12. Here the CDR3 reads CASTLRQGWAQPQHF. The CDR3 DNA reads as TGTGCCAGCACTCTCCGACAGGGATGGGCTCAGCCCCAGCATTTT.

The gene calls are TRBV7-9 and TRBJ1-1, with a tentative D call TRBD1 (6 bases). Trimming shortened V by 5 bases and J by 5 bases, and 15 bases separated the two germline ends. The CDR3 is made up of 14 amino acids. The germline V gene encodes CDR1 SEHNR and CDR2 FQNEAQ (reference sequence). CDR3 sequence reads: CASSQQGIGTEAFF. In nucleotides, the CDR3 is TGTGCCAGCAGCCAACAGGGCATCGGGACTGAAGCTTTCTTT. Filled out from reference TRBV7-9 and TRBJ1-1, the complete variable domain reads DTGVSQNPRHKITKRGQNVTFRCDPISEHNRLYWYRQTLGQGPEFLTYFQNEAQLEKSRLLSDRFSAERPKGSFSTLEIQRTEQGDSAMYLCASSQQGIGTEAFFGQGTRLTVV.

The rearrangement joins TRBV15 to TRBJ2-5; D gene unclear. This CDR3 contains 13 residues. Trimming pared 5 bases from V and 2 bases from J, leaving 9 bases between. Looked up from germline, CDR1 is LNHNV and CDR2 is YYDKDF (reference sequence). The CDR3 DNA is TGTGCCACCAGCGCTGAGCTTCAAGAGACCCAGTACTTC. Translating it yields CATSAELQETQYF.

As for this clone: At the DNA level, this CDR3 is encoded by other sequences in the same sample as well. The rearrangement links TRBV27 to TRBJ2-7; D ambiguous. V lost 5 bases, J lost 0 bases, and 11 bases lay in between. CDR1 and CDR2 (germline): MNHEY, SMNVEV (reference sequence). The CDR3 extends over 14 amino acids. The CDR3 loop is CASSLRRYSYEQYF. The CDR3 DNA follows: TGTGCCAGCAGTCTACGGAGATACTCCTACGAGCAGTACTTC.

Comments on this clone: At the DNA level, this CDR3 is encoded by other sequences in the same sample as well. This chain joins TRBV9 and TRBJ2-7, with D uncertain. The CDR3 totals 14 residues. CDR1 and CDR2 (germline): SGDLS, YYNGEE. Trimming pared 0 bases from V and 2 bases from J, leaving 9 bases between. The DNA of the CDR3 is TGTGCCAGCAGCGTAGGGCCGCAAGCCTACGAGCAGTACTTC. Its translation is CASSVGPQAYEQYF.

The chain employs TRBV7-2 and TRBJ1-2; D is perhaps TRBD1 (6 bases). The CDR3 consists of 14 residues. Germline V gives CDR1 SGHTA, CDR2 FQGNSA. Trimming took off 5 bases at V and 4 bases at J, with 14 bases between the two ends. CDR3 sequence reads: CASSNQGIVYGYTF. The CDR3 region has the DNA TGTGCCAGCAGCAATCAGGGGATTGTCTATGGCTACACCTTC.

The genes are TRBV6-1 and TRBJ2-7; possible D gene TRBD1, 6 bases. V gave up 4 bases and J gave up 0 bases, with 13 bases separating them. Germline loops: CDR1 MNHNS, CDR2 SASEGT. The CDR3 has 15 amino acids. CDR3 coding DNA: TGTGCCAGCAGTGGACGGGACAAAATCTCCTACGAGCAGTACTTC. Translating gives CASSGRDKISYEQYF.